These 20 T cell receptor beta chains came from one sample sequenced in a study of blood T cell repertoires in COVID-19. Libraries were prepared by immunoSEQ multiplex PCR; TCRdb keeps only in-frame clonotypes and omits some of them. This table holds 310,000 or so clones, roughly nine tenths found once. The specimen sequenced was PBMCs or T cells enriched from blood (not recorded which). Receptor source: a woman aged 30 to 39 who had recovered from COVID-19.

This chain joins TRBV18 and TRBJ1-6; D may be TRBD1 (6 bases). The CDR3 has 15 amino acids. V was shortened by 3 bases and J by 1 base, with 7 bases between the two germline ends. The germline V gene has CDR1 KGHSH and CDR2 LQKENI. The CDR3 bases are TGTGCCAGCTCACCGACAGGTTCCTATAATTCACCCCTCCACTTT. Protein sequence: CASSPTGSYNSPLHF.

The chain combines TRBV5-5 with TRBJ2-1; D is perhaps TRBD1 (5 bases). Between the trimmed V and J ends, which lost 5 bases and 5 bases, there was a span of 8 bases. CDR1 is SGHKS, CDR2 YYEKEE, per germline (reference sequence). The CDR3 is 12 residues long. CDR3 loop: CASSPQDNEQFF. Written as DNA, the CDR3 is TGTGCCAGCAGTCCACAGGACAATGAGCAGTTCTTC.

Regarding this clone: The junction does not match germline at one end; this may be a read error. CDR3 nucleotides: TGCGCCGGGCGAAGCTCTGGAAACACCATATATTTT. Translated: CAGRSSGNTIYF. The V gene is TRBV30, the J gene TRBJ1-3; no clear D. CDR3 size: 12 residues. Germline V gene data show CDR1 as GTSNPN and CDR2 as SVGIG (reference sequence). Full variable domain (missing parts from reference TRBV30 and TRBJ1-3): SQTIHQWPATLVQPVGSPLSLECTVEGTSNPNLYWYRQAAGRGLQLLFYSVGIGQISSEVPQNLSASRPQDRQFILSSKKLLLSDSGFYLCAGRSSGNTIYFGEGSWLTVV.

The chain has TRBV11-2 and TRBJ1-1; the match to TRBD1 covers 8 bases. After removal of 4 bases from V and 2 bases from J, the junction contained 15 bases not matched to a gene. This CDR3 spans 18 amino acids. The germline V gene has CDR1 SGHAT and CDR2 FQNNGV. The CDR3: CASSWRKIGQGRNTEAFF. CDR3 sequence (DNA): TGTGCCAGCAGCTGGAGGAAGATTGGACAGGGAAGAAACACTGAAGCTTTCTTT.

V usage is TRBV30 and J usage is TRBJ1-1; no clear D gene. V lost 0 bases and J 1 base, leaving 9 bases between the germline ends. CDR3 length: 14 residues. CDR1 is GTSNPN and CDR2 is SVGIG in the germline V gene (reference sequence). CDR3 coding DNA: TGTGCCTGGAGTGTACGTGGAGCGAACACTGAAGCTTTCTTT. Residues: CAWSVRGANTEAFF.

The chain links TRBV6-5 to TRBJ1-1; 7 bases map to TRBD1. The germline gives CDR1 MNHEY, CDR2 SVGAGI. The CDR3 runs to 12 residues. The ends lost 6 bases at V and 4 bases at J; junction bases unmatched: 2. CDR3 sequence: CASRTGVTEAFF. CDR3 in DNA: TGTGCCAGCAGAACAGGGGTCACTGAAGCTTTCTTT.

In regard to this clone: The limits of the CDR3 on the DNA are not certain, so only TCRdb's listed CDR3 is given. This sequence joins TRBV6-2 or TRBV6-3 and TRBJ1-1. The CDR3 spans 11 residues, counting both ends. Germline CDR1 and CDR2: MNHEY and SVGEGT. The CDR3 reads CASSTSTEAFF.

The V gene is TRBV30, the J gene TRBJ1-5; 9 nucleotides align to TRBD1. The CDR3 covers 14 residues. With V trimmed by 3 bases and J by 6 bases, 6 bases remained unmatched. Germline lookup yields CDR1 GTSNPN and CDR2 SVGIG (reference sequence). The CDR3 DNA reads as TGTGCCTGGAGCACGGGACAGGGATTTCAGCCCCAGCATTTT. Translation: CAWSTGQGFQPQHF.

The V and J genes are TRBV14 and TRBJ1-3; no clear D. V was clipped by 1 base and J by 3 bases, with 10 bases between them. This CDR3 spans 15 amino acids. Germline V gene data show CDR1 as SGHDN and CDR2 as FVKESK. DNA for the CDR3: TGTGCCAGCAGCCAAGCCCGGTATGATGGAAACACCATATATTTT. Residues: CASSQARYDGNTIYF.

The chain links TRBV11-2 to TRBJ1-1; TRBD1 agrees at 7 bases. J was trimmed by 1 base and V by 4 bases; bases with no gene match: 6. Germline values: CDR1 SGHAT, CDR2 FQNNGV. The CDR3 length is 15 residues. The chain's CDR3 is CASSWRQGPNTEAFF. CDR3 DNA: TGTGCCAGCAGCTGGAGACAGGGCCCGAACACTGAAGCTTTCTTT.

V and J are TRBV3-1 (or the pseudogene TRBV3-2) and TRBJ1-4, with D uncertain. This CDR3 comprises 15 residues. The germline V gene encodes CDR1 LGHDT and CDR2 YNNKEL (reference sequence). Deletions cut 1 base from V and 4 bases from J, with 10 bases between. In DNA form, the CDR3 reads TGTGCCAGCAGCCAAGGGCTCATCTTTAATGAAAAACTGTTTTTT. This encodes CASSQGLIFNEKLFF.

The chain employs TRBV6-5 and TRBJ2-3; perhaps TRBD1 as D (5 bases). The CDR3 sequence is 13 residues long. Germline V gene lookup returns CDR1 MNHEY and CDR2 SVGAGI. V was trimmed by 6 bases and J by 1 base, leaving 8 bases between them. CDR3 residues: CASRIGGTDTQYF. The CDR3 coding sequence is TGTGCCAGCAGAATAGGGGGCACAGATACGCAGTATTTT.

This rearrangement joins TRBV2 to TRBJ2-3; 15 nucleotides line up with TRBD2. The CDR3 is made up of 17 amino acids. Germline CDR1 SNHLY, CDR2 FYNNEI. The ends lost 4 bases at V and 2 bases at J; junction bases unmatched: 4. This chain's CDR3 is CASSVGLAGGYTDTQYF. CDR3 sequence (DNA): TGTGCCAGCAGTGTAGGACTAGCGGGGGGGTACACAGATACGCAGTATTTT.

The genes are TRBV6-4 and TRBJ2-3; D perhaps matches TRBD1 (6 bases). Trimming took 6 bases from V and 3 from J, leaving 10 bases between them. In germline, CDR1 is MRHNA, CDR2 SNTAGT. CDR3 length: 13 residues. The DNA for the CDR3 is TGTGCCAGCAGCCTTGACAGGACAGATACGCAGTATTTT. It encodes CASSLDRTDTQYF.

This chain links TRBV6-2 or TRBV6-3 with TRBJ2-5; a possible D gene is TRBD2 (6 bases). The V gene's germline CDR1 is MNHEY and CDR2 SVGEGT. V was pared by 6 bases and J by 0 bases, with 8 bases between. This CDR3 is 13 amino acids long. As DNA, the CDR3 is TGTGCCAGCAGCTGGACTAACCAAGAGACCCAGTACTTC. It encodes CASSWTNQETQYF.

V usage is TRBV7-9 and J usage is TRBJ1-2; possible D gene TRBD1, 6 bases. This CDR3 has 13 residues. Trimming shortened V by 5 bases and J by 4 bases, and 11 bases separated the two germline ends. Germline CDR1 reads SEHNR; CDR2 reads FQNEAQ (reference sequence). CDR3 loop: CASSGQWIYGYTF. The DNA of the CDR3 is TGTGCCAGCAGCGGACAGTGGATCTATGGCTACACCTTC.

J is TRBJ1-3 and V is TRBV5-4; D possibly corresponds to TRBD1 (6 bases). This CDR3 has 17 residues. Trimming removed 0 bases from V and 0 bases from J, with 13 bases in between. Germline V CDR1 and CDR2: SGHNT, YYREEE (reference sequence). As DNA, the CDR3 is TGTGCCAGCAGCTTGGGAATGGACAGTCGCTCTGGAAACACCATATATTTT. Protein sequence: CASSLGMDSRSGNTIYF.

The chain joins TRBV30 to TRBJ1-1; 11 bases map to TRBD1. V gave up 5 bases and J gave up 3 bases; unmatched junction bases: 5. Per the germline V gene, CDR1 is GTSNPN and CDR2 is SVGIG (reference sequence). This CDR3 comprises 14 residues. The CDR3 sequence is CAWARDRGYTEAFF. The CDR3 DNA is TGTGCCTGGGCCAGGGACAGGGGGTACACTGAAGCTTTCTTT.

The chain has TRBV7-9 and TRBJ2-1, with TRBD1 identical over 11 bases. This CDR3 has 18 residues. V was pared by 5 bases and J by 4 bases, with 13 bases of the junction left unmatched. Per the germline V gene, CDR1 is SEHNR and CDR2 is FQNEAQ (reference sequence). Here the CDR3 reads CASSPSSPGTGGYNEQFF. The CDR3 DNA reads TGTGCCAGCAGCCCATCCTCCCCCGGGACAGGGGGTTACAATGAGCAGTTCTTC.

The chain is built from TRBV6-5 and TRBJ1-2, with 7 bases aligning to TRBD1. With 2 bases clipped from V and 8 bases from J, the junction kept 5 bases outside the gene matches. The CDR3 has 13 amino acids. Looked up from germline, CDR1 is MNHEY and CDR2 is SVGAGI. CDR3 nucleotide sequence: TGTGCCAGCAGTTACAGACAGGGTGACGGCTACACCTTC. Translating gives CASSYRQGDGYTF.